This T cell receptor (beta chain) was sequenced in a study of cytomegalovirus exposure and HLA in healthy donors. About the study: When 350 to 500 donors were genotyped, more than 70% of them were found to fall in the Caucasian-associated ancestry cluster. General study results and limits: Earlier analysis yielded a pattern in which most TCR beta V segments were productive about 90% or about 30% of the time. As confirmed in vitro, three CMV-associated chains were specific for CMV antigens. The authors later found HLA-associated TCR beta chains more clonally expanded than equally common others.

It was with 60 Vbeta and 13 Jbeta primers that the PCR ran. Assay used: immunoSEQ multiplex PCR; TCRdb lists only in-frame clones, some missing. This sample's table reports about 200,000 clones. As concerns this clone: Its antigen remains unidentified.

This receptor was obtained from a man under 40 in good health and CMV-seronegative. Sequenced: PBMCs.

The DNA of the CDR3 is TGCAGCGTTGAAGATCTGAAGTACCAGGGCTCCGGCTACACCTTC. Encoded protein: CSVEDLKYQGSGYTF. The gene calls are TRBV29-1 and TRBJ1-2; D is possibly TRBD1 (5 bases). This CDR3 has 15 residues. Germline V lookup: CDR1 SQVTM, CDR2 ANQGSEA. V lost 0 bases and J lost 8, with 19 bases in between.